This T cell receptor (beta chain) was sequenced in a study of blood T cell repertoires in COVID-19. Study summary: Material from acute and convalescent COVID-19 was sourced from the United States, Italy and Spain.

The protocol was immunoSEQ multiplex PCR, while the TCRdb copy is restricted to in-frame clones and leaves out a portion. The sample yields 200,000 to 250,000 clones, approximately 86% seen once. The CDR3 consists of 14 residues. The V and J ends lost 3 bases and 2 bases, in that order; junction bases with no gene match: 4. Germline V gene lookup returns CDR1 MNHNS and CDR2 SASEGT. The TCR sequence derives from a woman aged 60 to 75 with active or convalescent COVID-19. This chain uses TRBV6-1 with TRBJ2-7, with 7 bases fitting TRBD1. Sample: peripheral blood. The CDR3 nucleotides read TGTGCCAGCAGTGACCTGGGACAGACCTACGAGCAGTACGTC. As protein: CASSDLGQTYEQYV.